Listed below are T cell receptor beta chains from one sample, sequenced in a study of blood T cell repertoires in COVID-19. Sequencing was performed with immunoSEQ multiplex PCR; in TCRdb, only in-frame clones are kept and a portion is missing. The table has tens of thousands of clones, around 93% seen once; the top ten hold 3% to 3.5%. Source material: peripheral blood. The receptors were sampled from a man aged 50-59 years with acute or convalescent COVID-19. CDR3s include the opening cysteine and the closing phenylalanine or tryptophan. D genes are given only for firm matches.

V	J	D	DNA	CDR3
TRBV19	TRBJ2-3	TRBD1	TGTGCCAGTAGGGACAGGGCCACAGATACGCAGTATTTT	CASRDRATDTQYF
TRBV6-2/TRBV6-3	TRBJ1-2	TRBD1	TGTGCCAGCAGCCAACGGGACAGGGCTAACTATGGCTACACCTTC	CASSQRDRANYGYTF
TRBV2	TRBJ2-1	TRBD2	TGTGCCAGCCGGACTAGCGGGGGGGGGTCCTACAATGAGCAGTTCTTC	CASRTSGGGSYNEQFF
TRBV18	TRBJ1-2	TRBD1	TGTGCCAGCTCAGCGGAGGGGACAGCTAACTATGGCTACACCTTC	CASSAEGTANYGYTF
TRBV4-1	TRBJ1-6	NA	TGCGCCAGCAGCCAAGTTTTGACAGGAACCAATTCACCCCTCCACTTT	CASSQVLTGTNSPLHF
TRBV3-1/TRBV3-2	TRBJ1-2	NA	TGTGCCAGCAGCTCCGAGGGGGGGGCAGGTGGCTACACCTTC	CASSSEGGAGGYTF
TRBV6-8	TRBJ2-2	TRBD2	TGTGCCAGCAGTCCTCCGACTAGCGGGGGGGCCGCCGGGGAGCTGTTTTTT	CASSPPTSGGAAGELFF
TRBV6-5	TRBJ1-2	TRBD1	TGTGCCAGCAGTAGAGACAGGGACGGGTATGGCTACACCTTC	CASSRDRDGYGYTF
TRBV2	TRBJ1-3	NA	TGTGCCAGTCTGAGGGAGTTGGCTGGAAACACCATATATTTT	CASLRELAGNTIYF
TRBV3-1/TRBV3-2	TRBJ1-2	TRBD1	TGTGCCAGCAACCGACAGGGGTCCTATGGCTACACCTTC	CASNRQGSYGYTF
TRBV30	TRBJ2-7	TRBD1	TGTGCCTGGAGGCCGGGACAGTTCACCTACGAGCAGTACTTC	CAWRPGQFTYEQYF